This record looks at one T cell receptor (beta chain) sequence and its context. Its antigen is unidentified. Unique molecular identifiers tagged the TCR beta cDNA libraries. The yield from about 1 to 10 million T cells was roughly 500,000 cDNA molecules in total. From the PCR reads, TCRdb called clonotypes with MiXCR, one entry per CDR3 protein. The sample lists fewer than 900,000 distinct CDR3 sequences; 46% were seen once. This sample was included in a study of post-analysis software for immune sequencing data. General observations from the study: When compared against controls, multiple sclerosis patients showed significantly lower normalized Chao1 diversity. Higher frequency in patients than in controls was seen for about five TRBV segments, with TRBV5-6, TRBV5-1 and TRBV20-1 among them.

Germline V CDR1 and CDR2: ENHRY, SYGVKD. The CDR3 is 14 residues long. Trimming removed 0 bases at V and 4 bases at J, with 8 bases between. The TCR was taken from a girl aged 10 to 17 with multiple sclerosis. Sequencing used blood. V and J are TRBV10-3 and TRBJ2-3; D is undetermined. DNA for the CDR3: TGTGCCATCAGTGAGTCTATCAATTCAGATACGCAGTATTTT. Its translation: CAISESINSDTQYF.